Below are 22 T cell receptor beta chains sequenced from a single sample in a study of radiation and T cells in renal cell carcinoma. The method was immunoSEQ multiplex PCR; TCRdb's version includes in-frame clones alone and lacks a portion of them. The profile shows about 64,000 clones, around three quarters of them singletons. The time point was: blood 4 weeks post-SBRT, at nephrectomy. Treatment here: 15 Gy SBRT to primary tumor, nephrectomy 4 weeks later. The specimen was blood, collected from a patient whose treatment included radiotherapy and nephrectomy. The receptors were gathered from a man aged 55 to 70 with renal cell carcinoma.

This clone has more than one count but fewer than ten. This chain uses TRBV28 with TRBJ2-3; TRBD1 might be the D (5 bases). CDR1 is MDHEN and CDR2 is SYDVKM in the germline V gene. The CDR3 sequence is 14 residues long. V was cut by 5 bases and J by 14 bases, with 23 bases left in between. The CDR3 spells CASSGAERSAGWYF. CDR3 nucleotides: TGTGCCAGCAGTGGGGCTGAGAGGAGCGCCGGTTGGTATTTT.

V usage is TRBV7-8 and J usage is TRBJ1-1, with D possibly TRBD1 on 5 matching bases. This CDR3 has 15 residues. Germline values: CDR1 SGHVS, CDR2 FQNEAQ. V gave up 3 bases and J gave up 4 bases, with 15 bases separating them. Here the CDR3 reads CASSFEQGLGTEAFF. The DNA for the CDR3 is TGTGCCAGCAGCTTCGAGCAGGGTTTGGGCACTGAAGCTTTCTTT.

The chain is built from TRBV4-3 and TRBJ1-2, with a possible D match to TRBD1 (5 bases). The V gene lost 0 bases and the J gene lost 1 base, with 12 bases spanning the gap. Germline V lookup: CDR1 LGHNA, CDR2 YSLEER. CDR3 size: 16 residues. CDR3: CASSQDGRGVNYGYTF. The CDR3 DNA is TGCGCCAGCAGCCAAGATGGGAGGGGTGTTAACTATGGCTACACCTTC.

The chain carries TRBV5-6 and TRBJ2-7; TRBD1 agrees at 7 bases. The junction had 3 bases not matched to a gene; V was cut back by 3 bases and J by 6 bases. The germline CDR1 and CDR2 sequences are SGHDT and YYEEEE. CDR3 length equals 12 residues. The CDR3 DNA follows: TGTGCCAGCAGCTCGGGACAGCCCGAGCAGTACTTC. Translated, it gives CASSSGQPEQYF.

The chain is built from TRBV5-1 and TRBJ2-3; TRBD2 aligns across 10 bases. Germline CDR1 SGHRS, CDR2 YFSETQ. With 4 bases clipped from V and 1 base from J, the junction kept 12 bases outside the gene matches. CDR3 length: 18 amino acids. The CDR3 reads CASSLGLARAGRTDTQYF. CDR3 in DNA: TGCGCCAGCAGCCTGGGACTAGCGCGTGCTGGTCGCACAGATACGCAGTATTTT.

The V call is TRBV6-6, the J call TRBJ1-5; 7 bases are shared with TRBD1. There are 14 residues in the CDR3. CDR1 and CDR2 (germline): MNHNY, SVGAGI (reference sequence). V lost 2 bases and J lost 7; bases outside the gene matches: 5. The CDR3 protein is CASSYEGGAQPQHF. The CDR3 region has the DNA TGTGCCAGCAGTTACGAAGGGGGCGCGCAGCCCCAGCATTTT.

The chain is built from TRBV29-1 and TRBJ1-6; the D is unclear. There are 13 residues in the CDR3. Germline V lookup: CDR1 SQVTM, CDR2 ANQGSEA. V was pared by 5 bases and J by 0 bases, with 5 bases between. The CDR3, as DNA: TGCAGCGTTCAGAGCTCCTATAATTCACCCCTCCACTTT. Its protein product is CSVQSSYNSPLHF.

The chain employs TRBV5-1 and TRBJ1-6; D is undetermined. Germline CDR1 is SGHRS and CDR2 is YFSETQ. Trimming took 0 bases from V and 6 from J, leaving 7 bases between them. The CDR3 totals 14 residues. CDR3 sequence (DNA): TGCGCCAGCAGCTTGGCTCAGTCTAATTCACCCCTCCACTTT. Amino acid sequence: CASSLAQSNSPLHF.

This clone has a handful of counts. The chain links TRBV5-1 to TRBJ2-6, with D hard to call. The germline V gene encodes CDR1 SGHRS and CDR2 YFSETQ. V was clipped by 3 bases and J by 4 bases, with 5 bases between them. The CDR3 totals 13 residues. The DNA of the CDR3 is TGCGCCAGCAGCTCAGAAGGGGCCAACGTCCTGACTTTC. Its protein is CASSSEGANVLTF.

This chain connects TRBV29-1 to TRBJ1-2; perhaps TRBD1 as D (6 bases). CDR3 length equals 10 residues. Trimming removed 4 bases from V and 11 bases from J, with 11 bases in between. Germline values: CDR1 SQVTM, CDR2 ANQGSEA. CDR3 region: CSVGGQGYTF. In nucleotides, the CDR3 is TGCAGCGTTGGAGGGCAGGGGTACACCTTC.

The genes are TRBV18 and TRBJ2-7; D possibly matches TRBD1 or TRBD2 (5 bases each). The CDR3 totals 14 residues. With 2 bases removed from V and 2 bases from J, the gap between germline ends came to 10 bases. The germline CDR1 and CDR2 sequences are KGHSH and LQKENI. CDR3 in amino acids: CASSPRGEPYEQYV. In DNA form, the CDR3 reads TGTGCCAGCTCACCAAGAGGGGAACCCTACGAGCAGTACGTC.

The chain couples TRBV29-1 to TRBJ1-5, with 7 bases aligning to TRBD1. The CDR3 sequence is 15 residues long. The junction had 16 bases not matched to a gene; V was cut back by 5 bases and J by 9 bases. CDR1 and CDR2 from the germline V gene are SQVTM and ANQGSEA. CDR3 loop: CSVTGEGGGLGPQHF. CDR3 nucleotides: TGCAGCGTTACAGGGGAAGGAGGGGGCTTAGGGCCCCAGCATTTT.

The chain links TRBV5-1 to TRBJ2-3, with TRBD2 as a possible D gene (5 bases). The V gene's germline CDR1 is SGHRS and CDR2 YFSETQ. Between the trimmed V and J ends, which lost 0 bases and 1 base, there was a span of 9 bases. The CDR3 spans 15 residues. The CDR3 DNA sequence: TGCGCCAGCAGCTTGGCGGCGGGCCGCACAGATACGCAGTATTTT. Translation gives CASSLAAGRTDTQYF.

This sequence joins TRBV15 and TRBJ2-2, with 7 nucleotides matching TRBD1. With 1 base clipped from V and 1 base from J, the junction kept 3 bases outside the gene matches. Germline CDR1 LNHNV, CDR2 YYDKDF (reference sequence). This CDR3 contains 16 residues. The CDR3 DNA reads as TGTGCCACCAGCAGAGCCCGGACAGGGAACACCGGGGAGCTGTTTTTT. Translation: CATSRARTGNTGELFF.

V and J are TRBV9 and TRBJ2-1, with D perhaps TRBD1 or TRBD2 (5 bases each). The germline V gene has CDR1 SGDLS and CDR2 YYNGEE. CDR3 size: 15 residues. V lost 4 bases and J lost 7, with 18 bases in between. The CDR3 loop is CASSSGPGDVNEQFF. CDR3 bases: TGTGCCAGCAGCTCGGGGCCGGGCGACGTGAATGAGCAGTTCTTC.

The V call is TRBV7-2, the J call TRBJ2-1, with TRBD2 matching 11 bases. The CDR3 contains 14 residues. After removal of 6 bases from V and 9 bases from J, the junction contained 7 bases not matched to a gene. Germline values: CDR1 SGHTA, CDR2 FQGNSA. Written as DNA, the CDR3 is TGTGCCAGCAGGCCTATAGCGGGAGGGGGTGAGCAGTTCTTC. Amino acid sequence: CASRPIAGGGEQFF. Based on the CDR3 plus reference TRBV7-2 and TRBJ2-1, the full variable domain is GAGVSQSPSNKVTEKGKDVELRCDPISGHTALYWYRQSLGQGLEFLIYFQGNSAPDKSGLPSDRFSAERTGGSVSTLTIQRTQQEDSAVYLCASRPIAGGGEQFFGPGTRLTVL.

The sample holds one count of this clone. The chain links TRBV7-2 to TRBJ1-2; no firm D call. Per the germline V gene, CDR1 is SGHTA and CDR2 is FQGNSA. V lost 5 bases and J lost 3, with 19 bases in between. The CDR3 is 16 amino acids. The CDR3 sequence is CASSPGPGAVDYGYTF. CDR3 sequence (DNA): TGTGCCAGCAGCCCTGGACCCGGCGCGGTCGACTATGGCTACACCTTC. Looking up the rest from reference TRBV7-2 and TRBJ1-2 gives the full variable domain: GAGVSQSPSNKVTEKGKDVELRCDPISGHTALYWYRQSLGQGLEFLIYFQGNSAPDKSGLPSDRFSAERTGGSVSTLTIQRTQQEDSAVYLCASSPGPGAVDYGYTFGSGTRLTVV.

The chain joins TRBV7-9 to TRBJ1-4, with TRBD1 as a possible D gene (5 bases). Germline CDR1 SEHNR, CDR2 FQNEAQ (reference sequence). V lost 1 base to trimming and J lost 0 bases, with 15 bases between them. The CDR3 is 18 residues long. This chain's CDR3 is CASSLVKGNRATNEKLFF. CDR3 nucleotides: TGTGCCAGCAGCTTAGTGAAGGGGAACAGAGCAACTAATGAAAAACTGTTTTTT.

This clone was seen more than once but under ten times. The V call is TRBV2, the J call TRBJ1-2; D is perhaps TRBD1 (6 bases). The CDR3 has 17 residues. In germline, CDR1 is SNHLY, CDR2 FYNNEI. The V and J ends lost 0 bases and 2 bases respectively, with 16 bases between them. CDR3 bases: TGTGCCAGCAGTGAAGCGCTCCGGGGGCAGATCAACTATGGCTACACCTTC. Its protein is CASSEALRGQINYGYTF.

The chain is built from TRBV19 and TRBJ1-2; 8 nucleotides agree with TRBD1. The CDR3 covers 12 residues. The germline gives CDR1 LNHDA, CDR2 SQIVND (reference sequence). After removal of 10 bases from V and 5 bases from J, the junction contained 6 bases not matched to a gene. The CDR3 DNA reads TGTGCCACTCTTGACAGGGGTTATGGCTACACCTTC. Translated: CATLDRGYGYTF.

This clone was recorded once. The chain employs TRBV19 and TRBJ2-5; D is undetermined. The CDR3 covers 12 residues. The germline V and J ends were trimmed by 4 bases and 2 bases, with 5 bases remaining between them. Germline-derived CDR1 and CDR2 are LNHDA and SQIVND (reference sequence). This chain's CDR3 is CASSSVQETQYF. The DNA for the CDR3 is TGTGCCAGTAGTAGCGTACAAGAGACCCAGTACTTC.

This clone was picked up a small number of times. The chain has TRBV7-3 and TRBJ2-3; 8 bases are shared with TRBD1. CDR1 is SGHTA and CDR2 is FQGTGA in the germline V gene. The CDR3 is 17 residues long. V was pared by 5 bases and J by 1 base, with 11 bases of the junction left unmatched. In DNA, the CDR3 is TGTGCCAGCAGCCGAACAGGGGGTGAACGAGGCACAGATACGCAGTATTTT. This translates into CASSRTGGERGTDTQYF.